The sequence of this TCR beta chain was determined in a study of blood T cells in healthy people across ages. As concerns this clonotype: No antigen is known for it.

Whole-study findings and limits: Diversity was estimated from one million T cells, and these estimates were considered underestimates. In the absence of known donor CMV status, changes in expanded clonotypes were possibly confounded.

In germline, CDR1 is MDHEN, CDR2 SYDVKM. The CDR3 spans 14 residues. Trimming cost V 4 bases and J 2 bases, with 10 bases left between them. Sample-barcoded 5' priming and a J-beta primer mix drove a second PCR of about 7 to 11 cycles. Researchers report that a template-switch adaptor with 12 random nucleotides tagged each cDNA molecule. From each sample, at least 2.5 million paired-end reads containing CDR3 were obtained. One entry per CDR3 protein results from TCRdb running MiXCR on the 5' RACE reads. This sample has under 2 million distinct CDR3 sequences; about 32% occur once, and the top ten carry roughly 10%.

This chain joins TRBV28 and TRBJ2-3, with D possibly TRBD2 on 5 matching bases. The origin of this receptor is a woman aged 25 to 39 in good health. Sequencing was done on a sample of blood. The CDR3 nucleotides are TGTGCCAGCAGTTCCCCCGGGGACACAGATACGCAGTATTTT. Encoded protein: CASSSPGDTDTQYF.